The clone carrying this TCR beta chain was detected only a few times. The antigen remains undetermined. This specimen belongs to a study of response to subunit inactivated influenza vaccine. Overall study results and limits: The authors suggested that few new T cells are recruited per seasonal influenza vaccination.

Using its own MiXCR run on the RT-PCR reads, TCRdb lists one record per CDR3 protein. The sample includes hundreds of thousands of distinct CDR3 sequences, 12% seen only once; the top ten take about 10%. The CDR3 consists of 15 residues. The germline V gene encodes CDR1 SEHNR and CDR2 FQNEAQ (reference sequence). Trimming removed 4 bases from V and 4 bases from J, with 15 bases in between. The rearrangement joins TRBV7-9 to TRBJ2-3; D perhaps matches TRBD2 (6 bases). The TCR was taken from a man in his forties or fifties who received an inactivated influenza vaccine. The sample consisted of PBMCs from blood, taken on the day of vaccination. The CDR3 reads CASSSRAGTADTQYF. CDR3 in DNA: TGTGCCAGCAGCTCCCGGGCGGGAACTGCAGATACGCAGTATTTT.